These 8 T cell receptor beta chains were sequenced from one sample in a study of blood T cells in healthy people across ages. Sample-barcoded 5' priming and a J-beta primer mix drove a second PCR of roughly 6 to 12 cycles. One entry per CDR3 protein, called by TCRdb with MiXCR from the 5' RACE reads. The table includes 650,000 to 700,000 distinct CDR3 sequences, approximately 52% detected once. Source material: blood. The receptor set was obtained from a woman of 80 years or more in good health.

In its sample, this clonotype was seen many times. This chain links TRBV20-1 with TRBJ1-2; TRBD1 is a possible D gene (6 bases). CDR1 and CDR2 from the germline V gene are DFQATT and SNEGSKA (reference sequence). V was cut by 1 base and J by 6 bases, with 9 bases left in between. This CDR3 has 12 residues. The DNA of the CDR3 is TGCAGTGCTAGAGGAGGGGGGGATGGCTACACCTTC. Protein sequence: CSARGGGDGYTF.

The table lists this clonotype with a count of one. One base away lies a much larger clone, so this may be a sequencing read error. The CDR3 DNA follows: TGTGCCAGCAGCCCGGGACTAACTTTTCATGAGCAGTTCTTC. Translation gives CASSPGLTFHEQFF. The chain has TRBV2 and TRBJ2-1; TRBD2 matches at 7 bases. This CDR3 has 14 residues. Trimming took 6 bases from V and 8 from J; bases not matched to a gene: 10. Germline V gives CDR1 SNHLY, CDR2 FYNNEI.

The chain links TRBV4-1 to TRBJ1-6, with TRBD1 as a possible D gene (5 bases). Trimming removed 0 bases at V and 2 bases at J, with 20 bases between. Germline V CDR1 and CDR2: MGHRA, YSYEKL. The CDR3 sequence is 20 residues long. CDR3 DNA: TGCGCCAGCAGCCAAGACCCCAACGCAGGGTTACGGACCTATAATTCACCCCTCCACTTT. Amino acid sequence: CASSQDPNAGLRTYNSPLHF.

The V and J genes are TRBV6-6 and TRBJ2-7; D call uncertain. Germline-derived CDR1 and CDR2 are MNHNY and SVGAGI (reference sequence). Trimming shortened V by 4 bases and J by 7 bases, and 17 bases separated the two germline ends. This CDR3 spans 14 amino acids. In DNA form, the CDR3 reads TGTGCCAGCAGTTCCCCGGAGCGCCCGAGGGAGCAGTACTTC. Its translation: CASSSPERPREQYF.

This chain uses TRBV12-5 with TRBJ1-4; TRBD1 matches at 7 bases. Trimming took 2 bases from V and 4 from J; bases not matched to a gene: 7. CDR3 length equals 16 residues. Germline CDR1 reads LGHNT; CDR2 reads FRNRAP. The DNA of the CDR3 is TGTGCTAGTGGTTTGTGGTTAGGGACAGTTAATGAAAAACTGTTTTTT. Translation: CASGLWLGTVNEKLFF.

To note about this clonotype: This may arise from a read error, as a much more abundant clone is one base away. J is TRBJ2-3 and V is TRBV7-3; D unresolved. The CDR3 sequence is 13 residues long. Germline lookup yields CDR1 SGHTA and CDR2 FQGTGA. The CDR3 is CTSSYSPVGTQYF. For the CDR3, the DNA is TGTACCAGCAGCTACTCCCCCGTGGGTACGCAGTATTTT.

This clonotype was detected only a few times. The chain uses TRBV20-1 and TRBJ2-3; D remains ambiguous. Germline V gene data show CDR1 as DFQATT and CDR2 as SNEGSKA (reference sequence). Deletions cut 1 base from V and 0 bases from J, with 5 bases between. This CDR3 is 13 amino acids long. CDR3 sequence (DNA): TGCAGTGCTAGAGTGGTGAGCACAGATACGCAGTATTTT. Protein sequence: CSARVVSTDTQYF.

This clonotype was counted between two and nine times. This chain joins TRBV7-2 and TRBJ2-1; 8 bases align to TRBD1. The tail of the sequence fits TRBJ2-7 better, so the J call may be wrong. CDR1 and CDR2 from the germline V gene are SGHTA and FQGNSA. The CDR3 contains 15 residues. Here the CDR3 reads CASSSRQGSSNEQYF. The CDR3 DNA is TGTGCCAGCAGCTCCCGACAGGGGTCGTCCAATGAGCAGTACTTC.